This T cell receptor (beta chain) was sequenced for a study of Graves' ophthalmopathy and Graves' hyperthyroidism. Researchers took RNA transcripts and amplified TCR beta CDR3 regions from them. Following a first-round RT-PCR that used HTBI primers, a second-round multiplex PCR was carried out. MiXCR, applied by TCRdb to the multiplex PCR reads, yields one record per CDR3 protein. The data contain some 210,000 distinct CDR3 sequences, roughly 29% of them seen just once; the ten biggest clones take up approximately 9%. The source of this sequence is a man aged 50-60 years with Graves' ophthalmopathy. The sequenced sample was peripheral blood.

CDR3 protein: CAISERWTSGRVNSYEQYF. CDR3 nucleotides: TGTGCCATCAGTGAGAGATGGACTAGCGGGAGAGTTAACTCCTACGAGCAGTACTTC. The V call is TRBV10-3, the J call TRBJ2-7; 13 nucleotides line up with TRBD2. Looked up from germline, CDR1 is ENHRY and CDR2 is SYGVKD. This CDR3 comprises 19 residues. Trimming removed 2 bases from V and 0 bases from J; junction bases left unmatched: 10.